This is a list of T cell receptor beta chains from one sample in a study of blood T cell repertoires in COVID-19. The table came from immunoSEQ multiplex PCR; TCRdb's copy has only in-frame clones and leaves some out. The sample has over 300,000 clones, almost 90% seen once. Sequencing was carried out using peripheral blood. All receptors derive from a man aged 18 to 29 with active or convalescent COVID-19. Each CDR3 is given with its conserved first and last residue. A D gene is named only where the DNA matches it firmly. Rows give clone size only sometimes, using once, few, many, or a class for an expanded clone.

clone_size | j_call | cdr3_length | v_call | d_call | cdr3_nt | cdr3_aa
NA | TRBJ2-3 | 14 | TRBV21-1 | NA | TGTGCCAGCCGAATGGGACAGGGGAGGGATACGCAGTATTTT | CASRMGQGRDTQYF
NA | TRBJ1-4 | 15 | TRBV15 | TRBD1 | TGTGCCACCAGCAGACAGACAGGGGGCATTGAAAAACTGTTTTTT | CATSRQTGGIEKLFF
NA | TRBJ2-7 | 15 | TRBV18 | TRBD1 | TGTGCCAGCTCGCCCATTTCCACAGGGGGCTACGAGCAGTACTTC | CASSPISTGGYEQYF
NA | TRBJ2-7 | 14 | TRBV27 | TRBD1 | TGTGCCAGCAGTCCGGGACAGGGGATCGGCGAGCAGTACTTC | CASSPGQGIGEQYF
NA | TRBJ1-6 | 16 | TRBV6-2/TRBV6-3 | NA | TGTGCCAGCAGTTACTCGGGCGATTCCTATAATTCACCCCTCCACTTT | CASSYSGDSYNSPLHF
NA | TRBJ2-7 | 14 | TRBV5-6 | NA | TGTGCCAGCAGCCCCGTGGGGGGGCTCTACGAGCAGTACTTC | CASSPVGGLYEQYF
NA | TRBJ2-2 | 17 | TRBV18 | TRBD2 | TGTGCCAGCTCACCAGGACTAGCGGGAGCGAACACCGGGGAGCTGTTTTTT | CASSPGLAGANTGELFF
once | TRBJ2-7 | 16 | TRBV7-6 | TRBD2 | TGTGCCAGCAGCCCCAGACTAGCGGGGAACTCCTACGAGCAGTACTTC | CASSPRLAGNSYEQYF
NA | TRBJ2-7 | 13 | TRBV7-9 | NA | TGTGCCAGCAGCTTAGGGACAGCCTACGAGCAGTACTTC | CASSLGTAYEQYF
NA | TRBJ2-5 | 13 | TRBV19 | TRBD1 | TGTGCCAGTACTTCCGGGACAGAAGAGACCCAGTACTTC | CASTSGTEETQYF
NA | TRBJ1-2 | 12 | TRBV30 | NA | TGTGCCTGGAGTCCGGGGGGGGATGGCTACACCTTC | CAWSPGGDGYTF
NA | TRBJ1-2 | 15 | TRBV7-2 | NA | TGTGCCAGCAGTTTAACCCCGGGGTGGGGAGATGGCTACACCTTC | CASSLTPGWGDGYTF
NA | TRBJ2-7 | 14 | TRBV9 | TRBD2 | TGTGCCAGCAGCGTAGAGGGACTAGCCTACGAGCAGTACTTC | CASSVEGLAYEQYF
NA | TRBJ1-5 | 15 | TRBV2 | TRBD1 | TGTGCCAGCAGTGAAAACAGGGGTCGGAATCAGCCCCAGCATTTT | CASSENRGRNQPQHF
few | TRBJ1-2 | 12 | TRBV28 | NA | TGTGCCAGCAGGCCTGACAGCTATGGCTACACCTTC | CASRPDSYGYTF
NA | TRBJ2-7 | 13 | TRBV7-9 | TRBD1 | TGTGCCACCACCGGGACAGGAGTCTACGAGCAGTACTTC | CATTGTGVYEQYF
NA | TRBJ1-4 | 15 | TRBV5-1 | TRBD1 | TGCGCCAGCAGCCCGAGGACAGGGGGCGGTGAAAAACTGTTTTTT | CASSPRTGGGEKLFF
NA | TRBJ1-6 | 13 | TRBV18 | NA | TGTGCCAGCTCACCAAAGGGAGATTCACCCCTCCACTTT | CASSPKGDSPLHF
NA | TRBJ1-1 | 15 | TRBV4-2 | NA | TGTGCCAGCAGCCAAGAATCCGGGTTGAACACTGAAGCTTTCTTT | CASSQESGLNTEAFF
NA | TRBJ1-4 | 15 | TRBV5-5 | NA | TGTGCCAGCAGCACAATCGGAGGGTTCAATGAAAAACTGTTTTTT | CASSTIGGFNEKLFF
NA | TRBJ1-2 | 14 | TRBV7-8 | NA | TGTGCCAGCATTAGATTGGGCGCCAGCTATGGCTACACCTTC | CASIRLGASYGYTF
few | TRBJ1-2 | 14 | TRBV19 | NA | TGTGCCAGTAGTATCAGGGGAGATACCTATGGCTACACCTTC | CASSIRGDTYGYTF
NA | TRBJ1-5 | 15 | TRBV6-5 | NA | TGTGCCAGCAGTAGGGGTCTAGATCTGAAAATGCCCCAGCATTTT | CASSRGLDLKMPQHF
NA | TRBJ1-1 | 14 | TRBV27 | NA | TGTGCCAGCAGTGCAACCAGGGTGAACACTGAAGCTTTCTTT | CASSATRVNTEAFF
NA | TRBJ2-1 | 16 | TRBV14 | TRBD1 | TGTGCCAGCAGCCAAGATCGAGGGGGCGCCTACAATGAGCAGTTCTTC | CASSQDRGGAYNEQFF
NA | TRBJ2-1 | 15 | TRBV5-1 | NA | TGCGCCAGCAGCTTGGCCGAGGGCCCCTACAATGAGCAGTTCTTC | CASSLAEGPYNEQFF
few | TRBJ2-4 | 18 | TRBV28 | TRBD2 | TGTGCCAGCAGTTTAGGTCTAGCGGGAGTAGGAGCCAAAAACATTCAGTACTTC | CASSLGLAGVGAKNIQYF
NA | TRBJ1-2 | 14 | TRBV6-5 | TRBD1 | TGTGCCAGCAGTCAGACAGGGGGCGGCTATGGCTACACCTTC | CASSQTGGGYGYTF
once | TRBJ2-7 | 16 | TRBV7-8 | TRBD1 | TGTGCCAGCAGCTTCTCGGGGGGACAGGGACGGTACGAGCAGTACTTC | CASSFSGGQGRYEQYF
NA | TRBJ2-7 | 14 | TRBV29-1 | TRBD1 | TGCAGCACCCTGGGGACAGGGGGCTTCCACGAGCAGTACTTC | CSTLGTGGFHEQYF
few | TRBJ1-1 | 13 | TRBV27 | NA | TGTGCCAGCAGCCGGGTAACCAACACTGAAGCTTTCTTT | CASSRVTNTEAFF
NA | TRBJ2-3 | 14 | TRBV24-1 | NA | TGTGCCACCAGTGATAGCGTTCTCACAGATACGCAGTATTTT | CATSDSVLTDTQYF
NA | TRBJ2-7 | 15 | TRBV9 | NA | TGTGCCAGCAGCGTCGGCGGGGATATCTCCTACGAGCAGTACTTC | CASSVGGDISYEQYF
NA | TRBJ1-4 | 15 | TRBV6-1 | TRBD1 | TGTGCCAGCAGTGCTATCGGGACAGCTAATGAAAAACTGTTTTTT | CASSAIGTANEKLFF
NA | TRBJ1-5 | 15 | TRBV7-2 | NA | TGTGCCAGCAGCTTACAGGGAGGCGGCAATCAGCCCCAGCATTTT | CASSLQGGGNQPQHF
NA | TRBJ2-7 | 13 | TRBV5-4 | NA | TGTGCCAGCAGCTTGGGGCAACGGGAGGAGCAGTACTTC | CASSLGQREEQYF
NA | TRBJ2-3 | 18 | TRBV7-2 | TRBD2 | TGTGCCAGCAGCTCAGGACTAGCGGGAGGGCTTTCATCAGATACGCAGTATTTT | CASSSGLAGGLSSDTQYF
once | TRBJ1-5 | 13 | TRBV27 | TRBD1 | TGTGCCAGCAGTGCCCCGGGACAGGGAGCCCAGCATTTT | CASSAPGQGAQHF
NA | TRBJ1-1 | 12 | TRBV2 | NA | TGTGCCAGCAGTGATGGAGGATTACGAGCTTTCTTT | CASSDGGLRAFF
NA | TRBJ2-2 | 16 | TRBV7-9 | NA | TGTGCCAGCAGCCCCAGGGCAGGTTTGAACACCGGGGAGCTGTTTTTT | CASSPRAGLNTGELFF
NA | TRBJ1-4 | 15 | TRBV6-5 | TRBD1 | TGTGCCAGCAGTTACGAGGGACAGGAGGATGAAAAACTGTTTTTT | CASSYEGQEDEKLFF
NA | TRBJ1-5 | 13 | TRBV2 | NA | TGTGCCAGCAGTGATAACAGCCCCGTCTCCCAGCATTTT | CASSDNSPVSQHF
NA | TRBJ2-1 | 17 | TRBV1 | NA | TGCACCAGCAGATTAGCGGGGGGCCAATCCTCCTACAATGAGCAGTTCTTC | CTSRLAGGQSSYNEQFF
NA | TRBJ2-3 | 15 | TRBV6-5 | TRBD1 | TGTGCCAGCCACAAAGGGGGCGCTTGGGCAGATACGCAGTATTTT | CASHKGGAWADTQYF
NA | TRBJ1-2 | 12 | TRBV29-1 | TRBD1 | TGCAGCGTTGACAGGGGGCAGAGCGGCTACACCTTC | CSVDRGQSGYTF
few | TRBJ1-5 | 10 | TRBV20-1 | NA | TGCAGTGCTTACGGTCAGCCCCAGCATTTT | CSAYGQPQHF
NA | TRBJ1-1 | 14 | TRBV4-1 | NA | TGCGCCAGCAGCCAAGCCGGAAGAGGCTCTGAAGCTTTCTTT | CASSQAGRGSEAFF